The present entry profiles one TCR beta chain with its context. Measured with immunoSEQ multiplex PCR; TCRdb has only the in-frame clones, and not every one. This repertoire shows more than 550,000 clones, approximately 83% found once; its top ten account for around 0.0099%. This entry comes from a study of shared T cell receptors in the human thymus. CDR3 length: 14 amino acids. The V and J ends lost 0 bases and 6 bases respectively, with 10 bases between them. Germline lookup yields CDR1 SGHRS and CDR2 YFSETQ. Another study also made use of these data, one on human thymus T cells. According to that study: Samples came from healthy Finnish infants during open corrective cardiac surgery. Related studies found that unrelated individuals share highly overlapping thymic repertoires.

Source material: thymocytes. The chain carries TRBV5-1 and TRBJ2-4; TRBD2 might be the D (5 bases). The TCR originated in a girl in the first two years of life with a congenital heart defect. The CDR3 DNA reads as TGCGCCAGCAGCTTGGCGGCGGACTCAAACATTCAGTACTTC. Translation gives CASSLAADSNIQYF.